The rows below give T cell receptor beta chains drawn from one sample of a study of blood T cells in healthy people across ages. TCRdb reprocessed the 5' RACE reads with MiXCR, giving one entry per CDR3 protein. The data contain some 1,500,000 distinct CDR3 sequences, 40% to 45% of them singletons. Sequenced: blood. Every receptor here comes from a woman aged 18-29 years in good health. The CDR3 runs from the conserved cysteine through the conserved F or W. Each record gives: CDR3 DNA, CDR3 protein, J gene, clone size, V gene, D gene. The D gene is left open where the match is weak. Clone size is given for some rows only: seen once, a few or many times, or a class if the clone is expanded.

CDR3nt: TGTGCCAGCAGCTTAACTGGGATCGCTTTCTTT
CDR3aa: CASSLTGIAFF
j_gene: TRBJ1-1
abundance: .
v_gene: TRBV7-9
d_gene: .

CDR3nt: TGTGCCAGCCGGACTCGTTGGACTAGCGGGAGGGGAGGCACAGATACGCAGTATTTT
CDR3aa: CASRTRWTSGRGGTDTQYF
j_gene: TRBJ2-3
abundance: .
v_gene: TRBV28
d_gene: TRBD2

CDR3nt: TGTGTCAGCAGCCTCGGGGGTTGGAGGGATGGATACAATGAGCAGTTCTTC
CDR3aa: CVSSLGGWRDGYNEQFF
j_gene: TRBJ2-1
abundance: .
v_gene: TRBV11-1
d_gene: .

CDR3nt: TGTGCCAGCAGTGCGGGACAGGGTCGATTTCTAAAGGACTATGGCTACACCTTC
CDR3aa: CASSAGQGRFLKDYGYTF
j_gene: TRBJ1-2
abundance: few
v_gene: TRBV6-2/TRBV6-3
d_gene: TRBD1

CDR3nt: TGTGCCAGCAGTCCCCCTACTAGCGGGGGGCCCTACGAGCAGTACTTC
CDR3aa: CASSPPTSGGPYEQYF
j_gene: TRBJ2-7
abundance: .
v_gene: TRBV12-3/TRBV12-4
d_gene: TRBD2

CDR3nt: TGTGCCAGCAGCTTGACCGGGGCAGAAGACAATGAGCAGTTCTTC
CDR3aa: CASSLTGAEDNEQFF
j_gene: TRBJ2-1
abundance: few
v_gene: TRBV7-2
d_gene: .

CDR3nt: TGTGCCACCAGCCCTAGCGGGAGCCCCCAAGAGACCCAGTACTTC
CDR3aa: CATSPSGSPQETQYF
j_gene: TRBJ2-5
abundance: .
v_gene: TRBV24-1
d_gene: TRBD2

CDR3nt: TGTGCCAGCAGCGCTAGCGGGGGGGCGGTTGAGACCCAGTACTTC
CDR3aa: CASSASGGAVETQYF
j_gene: TRBJ2-5
abundance: .
v_gene: TRBV7-9
d_gene: TRBD2

CDR3nt: TGCAGGGTAAATCCCGGACACGAGACCTACGAGCAGTACTTC
CDR3aa: CRVNPGHETYEQYF
j_gene: TRBJ2-7
abundance: many
v_gene: TRBV29-1
d_gene: .

CDR3nt: TGTGCCAGCAGCGATCGGACTAGCTTGCGTACGCAGTATTTT
CDR3aa: CASSDRTSLRTQYF
j_gene: TRBJ2-3
abundance: .
v_gene: TRBV2
d_gene: TRBD2

CDR3nt: TGCGCCAGCCAAGGAGACAGGGGTATCGCAGATACGCAGTATTTT
CDR3aa: CASQGDRGIADTQYF
j_gene: TRBJ2-3
abundance: .
v_gene: TRBV4-3
d_gene: TRBD1

CDR3nt: TGTGCCAGCAGCCAAGGGGGTGGCGGTGGTGATTCACCCCTCCACTTT
CDR3aa: CASSQGGGGGDSPLHF
j_gene: TRBJ1-6
abundance: many
v_gene: TRBV3-1
d_gene: .

CDR3nt: TGTGCCAGCTCACCAATCGGACGCAAGCCGAACACTGAAGCTTTCTTT
CDR3aa: CASSPIGRKPNTEAFF
j_gene: TRBJ1-1
abundance: .
v_gene: TRBV18
d_gene: .

CDR3nt: TGTGCCAGCAGTGAATATAGCCGGGAGTGGTTTGGCGAGCAGTACTTC
CDR3aa: CASSEYSREWFGEQYF
j_gene: TRBJ2-7
abundance: .
v_gene: TRBV25-1
d_gene: .

CDR3nt: TGCAGTGCCCCCGTCCCGGGAGGTGACTCAGACTACAATGAGCAGTTCTTC
CDR3aa: CSAPVPGGDSDYNEQFF
j_gene: TRBJ2-1
abundance: .
v_gene: TRBV20-1
d_gene: TRBD2

CDR3nt: TGTGCCAGCATAACGGATTACTACGAGCAGTACTTC
CDR3aa: CASITDYYEQYF
j_gene: TRBJ2-7
abundance: .
v_gene: TRBV6-1
d_gene: .

CDR3nt: TGTGCCAGCAGCCCGCCAGAGGAACTAGCCAAAAACATTCAGTACTTC
CDR3aa: CASSPPEELAKNIQYF
j_gene: TRBJ2-4
abundance: .
v_gene: TRBV7-2
d_gene: .

CDR3nt: TGCAGTGCTAGCATAGCGGGAGTGTCAGATACGCAGTATTTT
CDR3aa: CSASIAGVSDTQYF
j_gene: TRBJ2-3
abundance: few
v_gene: TRBV20-1
d_gene: TRBD2

CDR3nt: TGTGCCAGCACCCGTCCAGGGGCGAACACTGAAGCTTTCTTT
CDR3aa: CASTRPGANTEAFF
j_gene: TRBJ1-1
abundance: .
v_gene: TRBV3-1
d_gene: .

CDR3nt: TGTGCCAGCAGCCTACTAGTCGGAAGGGATGGCTACACCTTC
CDR3aa: CASSLLVGRDGYTF
j_gene: TRBJ1-2
abundance: few
v_gene: TRBV7-9
d_gene: .

CDR3nt: TGCGCCAGCAGCTTGAGGGTCGGCCAAGAGACCCAGTACTTC
CDR3aa: CASSLRVGQETQYF
j_gene: TRBJ2-5
abundance: .
v_gene: TRBV5-1
d_gene: .

CDR3nt: TGTGCCAGCAGCTTATCTTCCAGCAGGGCCCCGATTAACGAGCAGTACTTC
CDR3aa: CASSLSSSRAPINEQYF
j_gene: TRBJ2-7
abundance: few
v_gene: TRBV7-9
d_gene: .

CDR3nt: TGTGCCAGCAGCTTAGGGCCGCTAGCGGCATCCTACGAGCAGTACTTC
CDR3aa: CASSLGPLAASYEQYF
j_gene: TRBJ2-7
abundance: .
v_gene: TRBV11-2
d_gene: TRBD2

CDR3nt: TGCAGCCATTTGTTAGCGAGTGAGCAGTTCTTC
CDR3aa: CSHLLASEQFF
j_gene: TRBJ2-1
abundance: .
v_gene: TRBV29-1
d_gene: .

CDR3nt: TGTGCCAGCAGCCCCGGGACAGGGGGCGGTTACAATGAGCAGTTCTTC
CDR3aa: CASSPGTGGGYNEQFF
j_gene: TRBJ2-1
abundance: .
v_gene: TRBV4-2
d_gene: TRBD1

CDR3nt: TGTGCCAGCAGTTCCCGGAATGAGGCGCGGGAGCAGTACTTC
CDR3aa: CASSSRNEAREQYF
j_gene: TRBJ2-5
abundance: .
v_gene: TRBV4-2
d_gene: TRBD2

CDR3nt: TGCGCCAGTAGCGGAACGGTACTGGGCTACACCTTC
CDR3aa: CASSGTVLGYTF
j_gene: TRBJ1-2
abundance: .
v_gene: TRBV5-1
d_gene: .

CDR3nt: TGCGCCAGCAGTGTTGCGGGAGGTAAGGAGGGTGAGCAGTACTTC
CDR3aa: CASSVAGGKEGEQYF
j_gene: TRBJ2-5
abundance: .
v_gene: TRBV5-1
d_gene: TRBD2

CDR3nt: TGTGCCAGCAGTCTTGACAGGGTTCTGGATCAGCCCCAGCATTTT
CDR3aa: CASSLDRVLDQPQHF
j_gene: TRBJ1-5
abundance: many
v_gene: TRBV12-3/TRBV12-4
d_gene: TRBD1

CDR3nt: TGTGCCAGCAGCTTAGACCCAGGGGGCTGGTATGGCTACACCTTC
CDR3aa: CASSLDPGGWYGYTF
j_gene: TRBJ1-2
abundance: .
v_gene: TRBV11-2
d_gene: TRBD1

CDR3nt: TGTGCCAGCAGTCCCCAGTTATCGACAGAGAGCAATGAGCAGTTCTTC
CDR3aa: CASSPQLSTESNEQFF
j_gene: TRBJ2-1
abundance: .
v_gene: TRBV6-5
d_gene: .

CDR3nt: TGCAGTGCTAGACGCCCGGGTTATAGCAATCAGCCCCAGCATTTT
CDR3aa: CSARRPGYSNQPQHF
j_gene: TRBJ1-5
abundance: .
v_gene: TRBV20-1
d_gene: .

CDR3nt: TGCGCCAGCAGCCTTCTCCGGGACCTTAGTCAAGAGACCCAGTACTTC
CDR3aa: CASSLLRDLSQETQYF
j_gene: TRBJ2-5
abundance: few
v_gene: TRBV4-1
d_gene: .

CDR3nt: TGTGCCAGCAAGCGGGGGGCCCTCAGCACCGGGGAGCTGTTTTTT
CDR3aa: CASKRGALSTGELFF
j_gene: TRBJ2-2
abundance: .
v_gene: TRBV6-5
d_gene: TRBD2

CDR3nt: TGTGCCATCAGTGACAGAGAGAGCTCCTACGAGCAGTACTTC
CDR3aa: CAISDRESSYEQYF
j_gene: TRBJ2-7
abundance: few
v_gene: TRBV10-3
d_gene: .

CDR3nt: TGTGCCAGTCTGCGGGGCGGGAGTCCTTATGGCTACACCTTC
CDR3aa: CASLRGGSPYGYTF
j_gene: TRBJ1-2
abundance: .
v_gene: TRBV14
d_gene: .

CDR3nt: TGCGCCAGCAGCCAGGCCGGGACAGGGGCCTATGGCTACACCTTC
CDR3aa: CASSQAGTGAYGYTF
j_gene: TRBJ1-2
abundance: .
v_gene: TRBV4-3
d_gene: TRBD1

CDR3nt: TGTGCCAGCAGTCCCCCCTCTAGGGACGCAGGTTCCTACAATGAGCAGTTCTTC
CDR3aa: CASSPPSRDAGSYNEQFF
j_gene: TRBJ2-1
abundance: .
v_gene: TRBV27
d_gene: .

CDR3nt: TGCGCCAGCAGCCAAGATCCCTACGGGGGGGGTGGCACAGATACGCAGTATTTT
CDR3aa: CASSQDPYGGGGTDTQYF
j_gene: TRBJ2-3
abundance: few
v_gene: TRBV4-3
d_gene: TRBD2

CDR3nt: TGTGCCAGCAGCCAGCCACAGGGAGGGAATGAGCAGTTCTTC
CDR3aa: CASSQPQGGNEQFF
j_gene: TRBJ2-1
abundance: few
v_gene: TRBV14
d_gene: .

CDR3nt: TGTGCCAGCAGCTACCCTGGCCCCTTCTATGGCTACACCTTC
CDR3aa: CASSYPGPFYGYTF
j_gene: TRBJ1-2
abundance: .
v_gene: TRBV3-1
d_gene: .

CDR3nt: TGCGCCAGCAGCTCCACAGGGGAGGAAGAGCAGTACTTC
CDR3aa: CASSSTGEEEQYF
j_gene: TRBJ2-5
abundance: once
v_gene: TRBV5-1
d_gene: .

CDR3nt: TGTGCCAGCAGCCAAGAACCCTTTAGTACAGATACGCAGTATTTT
CDR3aa: CASSQEPFSTDTQYF
j_gene: TRBJ2-3
abundance: .
v_gene: TRBV3-1
d_gene: .

CDR3nt: TGTGCCAGCAGCTTTGGGTCAGCGGGGTATTACGAGCAGTACTTC
CDR3aa: CASSFGSAGYYEQYF
j_gene: TRBJ2-7
abundance: .
v_gene: TRBV11-2
d_gene: TRBD2

CDR3nt: TGTGCCAGCAGCCGTGAGAGCTCCTATAATTCACCCCTCCACTTT
CDR3aa: CASSRESSYNSPLHF
j_gene: TRBJ1-6
abundance: .
v_gene: TRBV4-2
d_gene: .

CDR3nt: TGTGCCAGCAGCTTAGCCAGCGGGGACACAGATACGCAGTATTTT
CDR3aa: CASSLASGDTDTQYF
j_gene: TRBJ2-3
abundance: .
v_gene: TRBV7-2
d_gene: TRBD2

CDR3nt: TGTGCCAGCAGCTTAGCGCTCACAGGGGACGGTTCTCGCGAGCAGTACTTC
CDR3aa: CASSLALTGDGSREQYF
j_gene: TRBJ2-7
abundance: .
v_gene: TRBV7-2
d_gene: TRBD1

CDR3nt: TGTGCCAGCAGCCTAGCGGGAGGGCCGCGCGAGCAGTTCTTC
CDR3aa: CASSLAGGPREQFF
j_gene: TRBJ2-1
abundance: .
v_gene: TRBV5-6
d_gene: TRBD2

CDR3nt: TGTGCCAGCTCACCAAAGATTTTGGCGGGGGCCTCCGAGCAGTACTTC
CDR3aa: CASSPKILAGASEQYF
j_gene: TRBJ2-7
abundance: .
v_gene: TRBV18
d_gene: .

CDR3nt: TGCGCCAGCAGCCAGGAGCTAGCGGGAGTCTACGAGCAGTACTTC
CDR3aa: CASSQELAGVYEQYF
j_gene: TRBJ2-7
abundance: many
v_gene: TRBV4-3
d_gene: TRBD2